This entry features one TCR beta chain sequence. The antigen is undetermined. The sample comes from a study of T-cell memory formation after mild COVID-19. Whole-study findings and limits: Memory from before infection featured some responding clones, which suggests cross-reactive memory joined. Clones that contracted from day 15 to 85 were balanced CD4/CD8, while later expanders leaned CD4+.

The germline CDR1 and CDR2 sequences are SGDLS and YYNGEE. CDR3 length equals 15 residues. V was pared by 4 bases and J by 5 bases, with 19 bases between. A single record per CDR3 protein comes from TCRdb applying MiXCR to the 5' RACE reads. The data show about 360,000 distinct CDR3 sequences, over 13% seen once. The clonotype comes from a man between 18 and 35 years old who had mild COVID-19 (a few samples of this study predate the infection). Cell type and time point are not known. This chain uses TRBV9 with TRBJ2-7, with D possibly matching TRBD2 (6 bases). Sequencing used PBMCs or a T cell subset sorted from them (not recorded which). CDR3 amino acids: CASSSDGGDWDEQYF. The CDR3 bases are TGTGCCAGCAGCTCCGACGGAGGGGATTGGGACGAGCAGTACTTC.